This TCR beta chain derives from a study of T cell repertoires and Cas9 in healthy adults. Study-level background: Multi-effector potency, cytotoxicity and lineage were assessed in SpCas9-reactive CD4 and CD8 T cells. Findings and caveats of the study: SpCas9-reactive regulatory T cells reportedly mitigated SpCas9-reactive effector T cells in vitro.

Concerning this clone itself: As yet, its antigen is unknown.

In germline, CDR1 is LGHNT, CDR2 FRNRAP. Trimming took 2 bases from V and 3 from J; bases not matched to a gene: 16. The CDR3 consists of 19 residues. Libraries were prepared by immunoSEQ multiplex PCR; TCRdb keeps only in-frame clonotypes and omits some of them. The sample yields some 20,000 clones, roughly nine tenths seen once. This clonotype was sampled from a human donor in good health. The sample taken for sequencing was CD4+ effector T cells (CD127+, CD25-, CD137-, CD154-) from PBMCs; culture status not recorded. The chain carries TRBV12-5 and TRBJ1-1; 9 positions agree with TRBD1. The CDR3 is CASGLSRGLQGARDTEAFF. In DNA, the CDR3 is TGTGCTAGTGGTTTGTCCCGGGGCCTACAGGGGGCGAGAGACACTGAAGCTTTCTTT.